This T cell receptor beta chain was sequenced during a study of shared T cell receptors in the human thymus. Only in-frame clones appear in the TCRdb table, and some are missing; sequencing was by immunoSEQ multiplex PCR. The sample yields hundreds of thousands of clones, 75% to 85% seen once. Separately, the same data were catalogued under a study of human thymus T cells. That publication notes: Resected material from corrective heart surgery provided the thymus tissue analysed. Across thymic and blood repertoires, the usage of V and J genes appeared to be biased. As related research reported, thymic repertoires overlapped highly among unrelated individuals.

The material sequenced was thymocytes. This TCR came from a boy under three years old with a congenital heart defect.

CDR3 DNA sequence: TGTGCCAGTAGTATGGGTGGGAGACGCGACAATGAGCAGTTCTTC. This sequence encodes CASSMGGRRDNEQFF. This sequence joins TRBV19 and TRBJ2-1; possibly TRBD2 for D (5 bases). The length of the CDR3 is 15 residues. Per germline, CDR1 LNHDA and CDR2 SQIVND (reference sequence). V shed 3 bases and J shed 5 bases, with 14 bases lying between them.